Listed below are T cell receptor beta chains from one sample, sequenced in a study of PD-1 blockade in classical Hodgkin lymphoma. The table came from immunoSEQ multiplex PCR; TCRdb's copy has only in-frame clones and leaves some out. The sample contains roughly 50,000 clones, around 80% of which appear only once. Source: peripheral blood mononuclear cells (PBMCs), taken before the second cycle of nivolumab. The receptors here all came from a human donor with classical Hodgkin lymphoma. Both conserved end residues are part of each CDR3. D genes are given only for firm matches. Clone sizes are given selectively: once, few, many, or a class where the clone is expanded.

.,TRBJ2-5,TRBV2,.,CASSESETRRLWNAQYF,TGTGCCAGCAGTGAATCTGAGACCCGCCGCCTTTGGAACGCCCAGTACTTC
.,TRBJ1-3,TRBV11-2,.,CASRRYGGLTGNTIYF,TGTGCCAGCAGGCGTTATGGGGGTCTGACTGGAAACACCATATATTTT
.,TRBJ2-6,TRBV27,.,CASSREGRVLSGANVLTF,TGTGCCAGCAGTCGAGAGGGACGGGTACTCTCTGGGGCCAACGTCCTGACTTTC
TRBD1,TRBJ2-1,TRBV19,.,CASSISGTVGHEQFF,TGTGCCAGTAGTATCTCGGGGACAGTTGGCCATGAGCAGTTCTTC
TRBD1,TRBJ2-5,TRBV18,.,CASSRGQGTWGETQYF,TGTGCCAGCTCACGTGGACAGGGAACATGGGGGGAGACCCAGTACTTC
TRBD1,TRBJ1-4,TRBV19,once,CASSIVKGADEKLFF,TGTGCCAGTAGTATAGTAAAGGGGGCGGATGAAAAACTGTTTTTT
.,TRBJ1-1,TRBV6-4,.,CASSVDGDPNTEAFF,TGTGCCAGCAGTGTCGACGGGGATCCGAACACTGAAGCTTTCTTT
TRBD2,TRBJ2-1,TRBV5-1,.,CASSLGTSGYNEQFF,TGCGCCAGCAGCTTGGGTACTAGCGGATACAATGAGCAGTTCTTC
.,TRBJ1-5,TRBV27,.,CASSLKAHQPQHF,TGTGCCAGCAGTTTGAAGGCCCATCAGCCCCAGCATTTT
TRBD1,TRBJ1-4,TRBV18,.,CASSSIRDRVDEKLFF,TGTGCCAGCTCATCTATTCGGGACAGGGTGGATGAAAAACTGTTTTTT
.,TRBJ2-7,TRBV29-1,many,CSVEGGHEQYF,TGCAGCGTTGAAGGGGGCCACGAGCAGTACTTC
TRBD1,TRBJ2-1,TRBV30,.,CAWVNRGSYNEQFF,TGTGCCTGGGTCAACAGGGGGTCTTACAATGAGCAGTTCTTC
.,TRBJ1-1,TRBV1,.,CTSGEVPRPPKNTEAFF,TGCACCAGCGGGGAGGTTCCCCGGCCCCCAAAGAACACTGAAGCTTTCTTT
TRBD1,TRBJ1-4,TRBV7-2,.,CASSPGQATNEKLFF,TGTGCCAGCAGCCCGGGACAGGCAACTAATGAAAAACTGTTTTTT
.,TRBJ1-1,TRBV7-2,few,CASSLGRLMNTEAFF,TGTGCCAGCAGCCTTGGACGGCTCATGAACACTGAAGCTTTCTTT
.,TRBJ2-1,TRBV7-3,few,CASSPHNRDEQFF,TGTGCCAGCAGCCCACATAATAGGGATGAGCAGTTCTTC
TRBD1,TRBJ1-2,TRBV28,.,CASRGTGEDGYTF,TGTGCCAGCAGAGGAACAGGGGAGGACGGCTACACCTTC
.,TRBJ1-2,TRBV27,.,CASSLWAQGIGYTF,TGTGCCAGCAGTTTATGGGCGCAGGGAATAGGCTACACCTTC
.,TRBJ2-1,TRBV11-3,.,CASSLAGPSPEQFF,TGTGCCAGCAGCTTAGCGGGGCCCAGTCCTGAGCAGTTCTTC
TRBD2,TRBJ2-7,TRBV27,.,CASSLYNRPRTSVRWEQYF,TGTGCCAGCAGTTTATACAACCGTCCGCGGACTAGCGTGCGTTGGGAGCAGTACTTC
.,TRBJ2-7,TRBV28,.,CASSFPERWKSSYEQYF,TGTGCCAGCAGTTTTCCTGAGAGGTGGAAGAGCTCCTACGAGCAGTACTTC
.,TRBJ1-2,TRBV28,.,CASTLGSSYGYTF,TGTGCCAGCACCTTGGGAAGTAGCTATGGCTACACCTTC
.,TRBJ2-7,TRBV27,.,CASSFKRGAGDEQYF,TGTGCCAGCAGTTTCAAGAGGGGCGCCGGGGACGAGCAGTACTTC
.,TRBJ1-1,TRBV5-6,.,CASSPNSLNTEAFF,TGTGCCAGCAGTCCAAACAGTCTAAACACTGAAGCTTTCTTT
.,TRBJ2-5,TRBV10-1,once,CASRGDQETQYF,TGCGCCAGCAGGGGGGATCAAGAGACCCAGTACTTC
TRBD1,TRBJ1-6,TRBV15,.,CATSNPLRGGDSPLHF,TGTGCCACCAGCAACCCCCTACGAGGGGGCGATTCACCCCTCCACTTT
.,TRBJ1-6,TRBV7-9,once,CASSLDGGSPLHF,TGTGCCAGCAGCTTAGACGGAGGATCACCCCTCCACTTT
.,TRBJ2-4,TRBV6-1,.,CASSETGFNIQYF,TGTGCCAGCAGTGAGACCGGGTTCAACATTCAGTACTTC
TRBD1,TRBJ1-5,TRBV30,.,CAWAQGTQPQHF,TGTGCCTGGGCACAGGGGACTCAGCCCCAGCATTTT
TRBD1,TRBJ2-7,TRBV5-6,.,CASSQTGTGVREQYF,TGTGCCAGCAGTCAGACCGGGACAGGGGTGAGGGAGCAGTACTTC
.,TRBJ1-1,TRBV7-2,.,CASSLPGAMNTEAFF,TGTGCCAGCAGCTTACCAGGGGCGATGAACACTGAAGCTTTCTTT
.,TRBJ1-1,TRBV7-9,.,CASSLAGTWNTEAFF,TGTGCCAGCAGCTTAGCAGGGACTTGGAACACTGAAGCTTTCTTT
.,TRBJ2-7,TRBV5-1,few,CASSFPQGDVEQYF,TGCGCCAGCAGCTTCCCACAGGGCGACGTCGAGCAGTACTTC
.,TRBJ2-5,TRBV9,once,CASSVVPEETQYF,TGTGCCAGCAGCGTAGTACCAGAGGAGACCCAGTACTTC
.,TRBJ1-1,TRBV30,.,CAWSVDLNTEAFF,TGTGCCTGGAGTGTTGATCTAAACACTGAAGCTTTCTTT
.,TRBJ1-2,TRBV29-1,once,CSVEEDSGAGYGYTF,TGCAGCGTTGAAGAAGATAGCGGGGCGGGCTATGGCTACACCTTC
.,TRBJ2-7,TRBV6-4,once,CASSAEAGSYEQYF,TGTGCCAGCAGTGCAGAGGCGGGGTCCTACGAGCAGTACTTC
.,TRBJ1-5,TRBV19,.,CASSMGRLIGPQHF,TGTGCCAGTAGTATGGGACGGCTAATCGGGCCCCAGCATTTT
.,TRBJ1-6,TRBV6-1,.,CASREGPANPPLHF,TGTGCCAGCAGGGAAGGGCCCGCGAATCCACCCCTCCACTTT
.,TRBJ2-7,TRBV15,.,CATSTEYEQYF,TGTGCCACCAGCACCGAATACGAGCAGTACTTC
.,TRBJ1-2,TRBV6-1,few,CASIFRGGAGYTF,TGTGCCAGCATCTTCCGAGGGGGTGCTGGCTACACCTTC
.,TRBJ2-1,TRBV19,.,CASSFQSGLSYNEQFF,TGTGCCAGTAGTTTTCAGTCGGGCCTATCCTACAATGAGCAGTTCTTC
.,TRBJ1-5,TRBV6-5,once,CASSVGDNQPQHF,TGTGCCAGCAGTGTCGGTGACAATCAGCCCCAGCATTTT
.,TRBJ1-2,TRBV19,few,CASSRDDTGYTF,TGTGCCAGTAGCCGGGACGATACCGGCTACACCTTC
TRBD1,TRBJ1-3,TRBV5-1,.,CASRQGADGNTIYF,TGCGCCAGCAGGCAGGGGGCAGATGGAAACACCATATATTTT
.,TRBJ1-2,TRBV6-1,.,CASSYAGGGYGYTF,TGTGCCAGCAGCTACGCGGGGGGCGGCTATGGCTACACCTTC
.,TRBJ2-5,TRBV5-6,once,CASSLTGGETQYF,TGTGCCAGCAGCTTGACAGGAGGAGAGACCCAGTACTTC
.,TRBJ2-7,TRBV30,few,CAWRDRDSYEQYF,TGTGCCTGGAGGGACAGAGATAGCTACGAGCAGTACTTC
.,TRBJ1-2,TRBV12-5,.,CASALDTYGYTF,TGTGCTAGTGCTCTAGACACATACGGCTACACCTTC
TRBD1,TRBJ2-2,TRBV27,.,CASSRGQGRDGELFF,TGTGCCAGCAGCCGAGGACAGGGAAGAGACGGGGAGCTGTTTTTT
.,TRBJ2-7,TRBV11-2,.,CASSFFSAAYEQYF,TGTGCCAGCAGCTTCTTTTCTGCGGCCTACGAGCAGTACTTC
.,TRBJ2-3,TRBV7-2,.,CASSPGRTTRTDTQYF,TGTGCCAGCAGCCCTGGCCGGACGACACGCACAGATACGCAGTATTTT